This T cell receptor beta chain emerged from a study of cytomegalovirus exposure and HLA in healthy donors. Study summary: Earlier work reported 117 million unique TCR beta sequences from about 180 million T cells.

Findings and caveats of the study: Sequencing depth across donors, presence/absence analyses assumed, was roughly uniform. Later work found most CMV-associated TCR beta chains apparently HLA-restricted. Later analysis identified several of the most significant clusters that appeared linked to common viral pathogens.

Of note for this clone: Its antigen is undetermined.

In the PCR, 60 Vbeta and 13 Jbeta primers were used. TCRdb's table, derived via immunoSEQ multiplex PCR, lists solely in-frame clones and lacks some. Of fewer than 110,000 clones listed, over 70% are singletons. The trim removed 5 bases at V and 0 bases at J, leaving 14 bases unmatched. The CDR3 has 19 amino acids. Germline CDR1 WNHNN, CDR2 SYGVQD (reference sequence). Material for sequencing was PBMCs. The sequence derives from a man aged 30 to 45 in good health and CMV-seronegative. The gene calls are TRBV10-1 and TRBJ2-3, with 10 positions matching TRBD1. CDR3 sequence: CASSPGQGTLNTSTDTQYF. CDR3 bases: TGCGCCAGCAGTCCGGGACAGGGGACCCTAAATACCAGCACAGATACGCAGTATTTT.